This T cell receptor beta chain was identified during a study of blood T cell repertoires in COVID-19. Study context: COVID-19 samples, acute and convalescent, were from the United States, Italy and Spain. T cells, B-cell-depleted T cells, or PBMCs supplied cDNA or gDNA.

Per the germline V gene, CDR1 is SGHTA and CDR2 is FQGNSA. The CDR3 extends over 16 amino acids. Trimming cost V 6 bases and J 3 bases; bases outside gene matches: 8. As processed by the authors: Using reference gene primer amplification, nucleated cell counts were estimated. The table came from immunoSEQ multiplex PCR; TCRdb's copy has only in-frame clones and leaves some out. V and J calls and clone size are those listed in that table; D and trimming were worked out from the DNA. The sample comprises under 30,000 clones, about nine tenths of which are singletons, and approximately 5% rests with the top ten.

The sequencing input was peripheral blood. This sequence was found in a man in his fifties or sixties with active COVID-19. The genes are TRBV7-2 and TRBJ2-1; 10 bases match TRBD2. The CDR3 region has the DNA TGTGCCAGCAGGCAAGCCGGGACTAGCGACTACAATGAGCAGTTCTTC. This codes for CASRQAGTSDYNEQFF.